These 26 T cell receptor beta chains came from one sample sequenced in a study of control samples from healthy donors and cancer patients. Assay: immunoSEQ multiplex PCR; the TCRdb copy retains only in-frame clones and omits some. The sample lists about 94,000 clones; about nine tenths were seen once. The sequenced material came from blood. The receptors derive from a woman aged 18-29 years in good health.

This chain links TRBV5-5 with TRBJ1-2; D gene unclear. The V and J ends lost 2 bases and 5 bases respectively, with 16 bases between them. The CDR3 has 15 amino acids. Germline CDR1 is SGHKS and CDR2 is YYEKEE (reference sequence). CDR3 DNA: TGTGCCAGCAGCTTCGTTGTCGCCTCTTCGTATGGCTACACCTTC. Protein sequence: CASSFVVASSYGYTF.

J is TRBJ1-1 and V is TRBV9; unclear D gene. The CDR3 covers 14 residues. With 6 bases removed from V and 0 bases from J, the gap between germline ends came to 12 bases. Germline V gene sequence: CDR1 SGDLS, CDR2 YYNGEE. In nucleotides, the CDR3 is TGTGCCAGCATGGGAGTCTCCATGAACACTGAAGCTTTCTTT. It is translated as CASMGVSMNTEAFF.

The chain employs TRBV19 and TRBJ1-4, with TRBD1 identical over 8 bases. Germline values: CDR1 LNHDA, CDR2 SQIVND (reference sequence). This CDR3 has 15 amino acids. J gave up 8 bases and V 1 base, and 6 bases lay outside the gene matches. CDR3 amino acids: CASSIAGTGDEKLFF. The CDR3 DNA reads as TGTGCCAGTAGTATAGCCGGGACAGGAGACGAAAAACTGTTTTTT.

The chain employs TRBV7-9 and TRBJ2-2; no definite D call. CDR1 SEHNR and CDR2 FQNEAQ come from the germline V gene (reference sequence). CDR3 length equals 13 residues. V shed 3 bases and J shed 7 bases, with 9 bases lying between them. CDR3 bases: TGTGCCAGCAGCTTCCGGGTCGTCGGGGAGCTGTTTTTT. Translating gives CASSFRVVGELFF.

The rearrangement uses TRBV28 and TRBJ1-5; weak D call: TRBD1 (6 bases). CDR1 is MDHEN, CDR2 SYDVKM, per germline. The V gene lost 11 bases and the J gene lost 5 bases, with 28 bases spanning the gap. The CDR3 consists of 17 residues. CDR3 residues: CAVVESAGVGGDQPQHF. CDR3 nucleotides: TGTGCCGTCGTGGAGTCGGCGGGGGTGGGGGGCGATCAGCCCCAGCATTTT.

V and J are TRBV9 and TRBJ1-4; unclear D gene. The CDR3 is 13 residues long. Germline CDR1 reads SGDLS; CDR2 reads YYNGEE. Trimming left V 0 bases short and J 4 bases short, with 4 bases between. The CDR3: CASSVGVNEKLFF. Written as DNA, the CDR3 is TGTGCCAGCAGCGTAGGTGTTAATGAAAAACTGTTTTTT.

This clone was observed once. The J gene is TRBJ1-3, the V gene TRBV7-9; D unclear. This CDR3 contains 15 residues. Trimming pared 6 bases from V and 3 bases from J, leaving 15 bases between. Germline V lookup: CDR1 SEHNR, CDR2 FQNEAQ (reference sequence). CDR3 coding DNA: TGTGCCAGCAGGTCGGGAAGGGATTATGGAAACACCATATATTTT. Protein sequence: CASRSGRDYGNTIYF. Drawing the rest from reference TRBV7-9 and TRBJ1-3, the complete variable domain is DTGVSQNPRHKITKRGQNVTFRCDPISEHNRLYWYRQTLGQGPEFLTYFQNEAQLEKSRLLSDRFSAERPKGSFSTLEIQRTEQGDSAMYLCASRSGRDYGNTIYFGEGSWLTVV.

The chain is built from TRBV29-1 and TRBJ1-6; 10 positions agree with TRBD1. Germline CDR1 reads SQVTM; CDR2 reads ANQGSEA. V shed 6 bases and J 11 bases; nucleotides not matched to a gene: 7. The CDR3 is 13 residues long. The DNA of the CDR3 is TGCAGCGTCCTGACAGGGGGCAATACACCCCTCCACTTT. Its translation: CSVLTGGNTPLHF.

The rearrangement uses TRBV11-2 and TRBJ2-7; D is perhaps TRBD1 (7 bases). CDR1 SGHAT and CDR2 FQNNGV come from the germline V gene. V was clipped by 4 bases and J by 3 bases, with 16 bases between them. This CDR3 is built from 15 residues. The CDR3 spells CASSSETGRNYEQYF. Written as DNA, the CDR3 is TGTGCCAGCAGCTCCGAGACAGGGAGGAACTACGAGCAGTACTTC.

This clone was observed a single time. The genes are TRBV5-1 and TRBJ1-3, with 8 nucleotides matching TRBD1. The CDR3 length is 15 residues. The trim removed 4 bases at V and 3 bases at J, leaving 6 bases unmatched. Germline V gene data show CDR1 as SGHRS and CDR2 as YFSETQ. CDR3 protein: CASSPRTGSGNTIYF. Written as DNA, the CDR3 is TGCGCCAGCAGCCCCAGGACAGGGAGTGGAAACACCATATATTTT.

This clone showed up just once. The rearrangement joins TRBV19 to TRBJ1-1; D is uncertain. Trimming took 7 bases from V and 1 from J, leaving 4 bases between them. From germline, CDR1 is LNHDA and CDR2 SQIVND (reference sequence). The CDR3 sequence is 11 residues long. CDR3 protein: CASIWNTEAFF. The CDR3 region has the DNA TGTGCCAGTATATGGAACACTGAAGCTTTCTTT.

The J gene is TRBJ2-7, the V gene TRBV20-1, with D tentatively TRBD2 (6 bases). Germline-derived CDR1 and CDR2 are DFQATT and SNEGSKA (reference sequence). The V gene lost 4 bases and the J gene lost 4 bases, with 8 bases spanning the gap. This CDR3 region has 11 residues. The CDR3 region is CSANGGYEQYF. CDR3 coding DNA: TGCAGTGCTAACGGGGGTTACGAGCAGTACTTC.

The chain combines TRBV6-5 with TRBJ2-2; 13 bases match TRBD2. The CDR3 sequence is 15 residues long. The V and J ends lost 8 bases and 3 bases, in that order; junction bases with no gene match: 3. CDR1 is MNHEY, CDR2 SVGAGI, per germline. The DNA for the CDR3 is TGTGCCAGCCGGACTAGCGGGGGCGACACCGGGGAGCTGTTTTTT. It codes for CASRTSGGDTGELFF.

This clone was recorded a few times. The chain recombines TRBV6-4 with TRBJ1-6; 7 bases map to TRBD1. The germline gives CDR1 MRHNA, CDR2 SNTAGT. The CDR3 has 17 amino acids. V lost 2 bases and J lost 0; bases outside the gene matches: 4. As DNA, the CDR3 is TGTGCCAGCAGTGACGCCCGGGACAGCTCCTATAATTCACCCCTCCACTTT. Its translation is CASSDARDSSYNSPLHF.

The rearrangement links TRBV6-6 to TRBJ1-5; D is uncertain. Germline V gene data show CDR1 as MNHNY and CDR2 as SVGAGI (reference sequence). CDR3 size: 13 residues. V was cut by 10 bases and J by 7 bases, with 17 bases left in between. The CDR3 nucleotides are TGTGCCACCCAAGGTGGGGTAGCCCAGCCCCAGCATTTT. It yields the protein CATQGGVAQPQHF.

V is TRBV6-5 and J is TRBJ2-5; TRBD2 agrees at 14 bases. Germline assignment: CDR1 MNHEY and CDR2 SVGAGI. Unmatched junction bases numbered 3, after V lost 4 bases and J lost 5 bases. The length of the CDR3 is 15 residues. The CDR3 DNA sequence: TGTGCCAGCAGTTCCGGGACTAGCGGGGGTGAGACCCAGTACTTC. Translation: CASSSGTSGGETQYF.

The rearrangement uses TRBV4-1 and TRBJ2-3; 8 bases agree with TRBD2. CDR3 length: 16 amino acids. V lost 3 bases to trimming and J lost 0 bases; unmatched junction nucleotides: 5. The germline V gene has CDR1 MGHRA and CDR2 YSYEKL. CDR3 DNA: TGCGCCAGCAGCCACTTTGAGCGGGGGAGCACAGATACGCAGTATTTT. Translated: CASSHFERGSTDTQYF.

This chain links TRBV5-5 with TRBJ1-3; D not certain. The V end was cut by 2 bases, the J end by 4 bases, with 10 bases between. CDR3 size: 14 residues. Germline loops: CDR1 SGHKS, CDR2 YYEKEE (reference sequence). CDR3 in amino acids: CASSFEGYGNTIYF. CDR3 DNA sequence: TGTGCCAGCAGCTTTGAAGGTTACGGAAACACCATATATTTT.

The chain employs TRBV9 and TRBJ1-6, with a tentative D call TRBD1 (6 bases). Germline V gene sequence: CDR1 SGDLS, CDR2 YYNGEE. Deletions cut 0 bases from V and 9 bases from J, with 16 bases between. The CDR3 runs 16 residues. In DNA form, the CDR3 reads TGTGCCAGCAGCGTAGAAAGCCTGGCAGGGGTTTCACCCCTCCACTTT. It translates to CASSVESLAGVSPLHF.

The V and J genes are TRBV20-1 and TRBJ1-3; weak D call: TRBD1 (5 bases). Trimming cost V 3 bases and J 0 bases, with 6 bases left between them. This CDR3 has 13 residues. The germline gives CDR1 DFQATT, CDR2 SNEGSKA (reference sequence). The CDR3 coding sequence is TGCAGTGCTAGTGACAGCTCTGGAAACACCATATATTTT. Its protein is CSASDSSGNTIYF.

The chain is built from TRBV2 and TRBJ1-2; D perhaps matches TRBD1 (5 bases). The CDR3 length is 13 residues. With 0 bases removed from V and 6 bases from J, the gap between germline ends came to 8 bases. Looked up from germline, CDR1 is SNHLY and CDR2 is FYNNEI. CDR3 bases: TGTGCCAGCAGTGAAGCGAGAGGGGATGGCTACACCTTC. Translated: CASSEARGDGYTF.

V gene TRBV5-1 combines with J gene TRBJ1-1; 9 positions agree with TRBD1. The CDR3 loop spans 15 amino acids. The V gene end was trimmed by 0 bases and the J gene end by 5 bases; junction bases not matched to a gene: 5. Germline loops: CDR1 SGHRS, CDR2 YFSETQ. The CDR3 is CASSLGGQGGTEAFF. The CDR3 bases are TGCGCCAGCAGCTTGGGGGGACAGGGAGGGACTGAAGCTTTCTTT.

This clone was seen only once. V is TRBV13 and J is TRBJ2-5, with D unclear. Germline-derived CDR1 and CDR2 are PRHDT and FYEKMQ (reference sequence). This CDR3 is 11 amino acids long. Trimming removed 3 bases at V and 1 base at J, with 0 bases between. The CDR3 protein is CASSFQETQYF. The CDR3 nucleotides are TGTGCCAGCAGCTTCCAAGAGACCCAGTACTTC. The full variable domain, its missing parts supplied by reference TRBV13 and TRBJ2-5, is AAGVIQSPRHLIKEKRETATLKCYPIPRHDTVYWYQQGPGQDPQFLISFYEKMQSDKGSIPDRFSAQQFSDYHSELNMSSLELGDSALYFCASSFQETQYFGPGTRLLVL.

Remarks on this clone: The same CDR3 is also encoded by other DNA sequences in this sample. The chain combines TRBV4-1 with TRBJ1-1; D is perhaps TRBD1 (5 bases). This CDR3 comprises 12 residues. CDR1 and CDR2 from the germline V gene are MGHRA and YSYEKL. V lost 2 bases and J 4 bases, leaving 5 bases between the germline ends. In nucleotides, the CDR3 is TGCGCCAGCAGCCAACAGGGCACTGAAGCTTTCTTT. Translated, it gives CASSQQGTEAFF.

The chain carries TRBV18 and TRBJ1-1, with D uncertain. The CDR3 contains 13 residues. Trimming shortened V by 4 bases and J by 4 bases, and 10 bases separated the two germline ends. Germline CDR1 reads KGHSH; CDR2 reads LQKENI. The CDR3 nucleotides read TGTGCCAGCTCACTAGAGGAGGGCACTGAAGCTTTCTTT. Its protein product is CASSLEEGTEAFF.

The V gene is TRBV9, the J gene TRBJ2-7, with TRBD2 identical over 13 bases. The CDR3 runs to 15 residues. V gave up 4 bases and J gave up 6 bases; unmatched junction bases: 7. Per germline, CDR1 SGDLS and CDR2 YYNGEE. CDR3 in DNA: TGTGCCAGCAGCACAGGACTAGCGGGGGTCCTCGAGCAGTACTTC. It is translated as CASSTGLAGVLEQYF.